The rows below give T cell receptor beta chains drawn from one sample of a study of CD8 T cells in Susac syndrome. TCRdb independently ran MiXCR on the immunoSEQ multiplex PCR reads; one entry per CDR3 protein. Among roughly 180,000 distinct CDR3 sequences listed, 90% to 95% were seen once. The sequenced material came from CD4+ T cells from PBMCs. The receptors come from a human donor in good health. CDR3s include the opening cysteine and the closing phenylalanine or tryptophan. The order of the fields is clone size, V gene, D gene, J gene, CDR3 protein, CDR3 DNA. The D gene is left open where the match is weak. Where a row states a size, it is once, few, many or the class of an expanded clone; other rows omit it.

>-|TRBV12-3/TRBV12-4|TRBD1|TRBJ1-1
CASSFPGGPTEAFF
TGTGCCAGCAGTTTCCCAGGGGGCCCCACTGAAGCTTTCTTT
>-|TRBV20-1|-|TRBJ2-7
CSARALLTGRYEQYF
TGCAGTGCCAGAGCCCTTTTGACAGGTCGGTACGAGCAGTACTTC
>-|TRBV28|-|TRBJ2-3
CASSPTWRGADTQYF
TGTGCCAGCAGTCCCACCTGGCGGGGAGCAGATACGCAGTATTTT
>-|TRBV9|-|TRBJ2-3
CASSPEGLSTDTQYF
TGTGCCAGCAGCCCCGAGGGGCTTTCCACAGATACGCAGTATTTT
>-|TRBV7-2|-|TRBJ2-7
CASSLEVRSSYEQYF
TGTGCCAGCAGCTTAGAGGTGAGGAGCTCCTACGAGCAGTACTTC
>-|TRBV9|TRBD2|TRBJ2-5
CASSVGLAGIETQYF
TGTGCCAGCAGCGTAGGACTAGCGGGGATCGAGACCCAGTACTTC
>-|TRBV2|-|TRBJ2-3
CASSDDTDTQYF
TGTGCCAGCAGTGACGACACAGATACGCAGTATTTT
>-|TRBV12-3/TRBV12-4|TRBD2|TRBJ2-7
CASNNGGVYEQYF
TGTGCCAGCAACAACGGGGGGGTCTACGAGCAGTACTTC
>-|TRBV20-1|-|TRBJ2-3
CSAPGSTDTQYF
TGCAGTGCGCCCGGGAGCACAGATACGCAGTATTTT
>-|TRBV29-1|-|TRBJ2-5
CSPRGGAGGGETQYF
TGCAGCCCCCGGGGGGGGGCAGGGGGCGGTGAGACCCAGTACTTC
>-|TRBV4-2|TRBD2|TRBJ2-7
CASSQVVSGGTPYEQYF
TGTGCCAGCAGCCAAGTGGTCAGCGGGGGGACCCCCTACGAGCAGTACTTC
>once|TRBV24-1|TRBD2|TRBJ2-3
CATSDPGLAGGTDTQYF
TGTGCCACCAGTGACCCCGGACTAGCGGGAGGCACAGATACGCAGTATTTT
>once|TRBV3-1|TRBD1|TRBJ2-1
CASSQNRGTGGHEQFF
TGTGCCAGCAGCCAAAACCGAGGGACAGGGGGCCATGAGCAGTTCTTC
>-|TRBV7-3|-|TRBJ2-1
CASSPSSYNEQFF
TGTGCCAGCAGCCCTAGCTCCTACAATGAGCAGTTCTTC
>-|TRBV20-1|-|TRBJ1-5
CSARGGVGNQPQHF
TGCAGTGCTAGAGGGGGGGTGGGCAATCAGCCCCAGCATTTT
>-|TRBV7-9|-|TRBJ2-6
CASSFSFSGANVLTF
TGTGCCAGCAGCTTCAGCTTCTCTGGGGCCAACGTCCTGACTTTC
>-|TRBV18|TRBD1|TRBJ1-5
CASSIGQGGQPQHF
TGTGCCAGCTCGATCGGACAGGGAGGTCAGCCCCAGCATTTT
>few|TRBV11-1|-|TRBJ2-1
CASGEDGSSYNEQFF
TGTGCCAGCGGGGAGGACGGGAGCTCCTACAATGAGCAGTTCTTC
>-|TRBV30|-|TRBJ1-4
CAWSVGGGEKLFF
TGTGCCTGGAGTGTGGGAGGGGGTGAAAAACTGTTTTTT
>-|TRBV4-3|TRBD1|TRBJ1-2
CASSQDHPGRGRRGDYGYTF
TGCGCCAGCAGCCAAGATCATCCGGGCAGGGGGCGCCGAGGTGACTATGGCTACACCTTC
>-|TRBV4-2|-|TRBJ2-7
CASSQGAREPHEQYF
TGTGCCAGCAGCCAAGGCGCGAGGGAACCCCACGAGCAGTACTTC
>-|TRBV19|TRBD2|TRBJ2-1
CASRSTAGGEQFF
TGTGCCAGTAGATCAACAGCGGGGGGAGAGCAGTTCTTC
>once|TRBV9|-|TRBJ1-1
CASSAGAIGTEAFF
TGTGCCAGCAGCGCAGGCGCGATTGGAACTGAAGCTTTCTTT
>-|TRBV5-1|TRBD2|TRBJ2-5
CASSSGTSQETQYF
TGCGCCAGCAGCTCCGGGACTAGCCAAGAGACCCAGTACTTC
>-|TRBV11-2|TRBD2|TRBJ2-7
CASSLGLAGLTYEQYF
TGTGCCAGCAGCCTGGGACTAGCGGGGTTGACCTACGAGCAGTACTTC
>-|TRBV3-1|-|TRBJ1-1
CASSYRPGEEAFF
TGTGCCAGCAGCTATCGCCCAGGGGAGGAAGCTTTCTTT
>few|TRBV2|-|TRBJ2-5
CASSGSQETQYF
TGTGCCAGCTCTGGCAGCCAAGAGACCCAGTACTTC
>-|TRBV20-1|TRBD2|TRBJ2-3
CSANGGGAARTDTQYF
TGCAGTGCTAACGGCGGGGGGGCCGCTCGCACAGATACGCAGTATTTT
>-|TRBV7-2|-|TRBJ1-2
CASSPDMTYGYTF
TGTGCCAGCAGCCCGGACATGACCTATGGCTACACCTTC
>-|TRBV18|-|TRBJ2-1
CASSLTDRSSYNEQFF
TGTGCCAGCTCACTCACGGATAGGAGCTCCTACAATGAGCAGTTCTTC
>-|TRBV14|-|TRBJ1-6
CASSPADNSPLHF
TGTGCCAGCAGCCCAGCAGACAATTCACCCCTCCACTTT
>-|TRBV15|-|TRBJ2-7
CATSRDLAGRAYEQYF
TGTGCCACCAGCAGGGACCTGGCGGGCCGGGCCTACGAGCAGTACTTC
>-|TRBV29-1|TRBD2|TRBJ2-1
CSIAGTSVVNEQFF
TGCAGCATTGCCGGGACTAGCGTCGTCAATGAGCAGTTCTTC
>-|TRBV7-2|-|TRBJ2-6
CASSLTVSSGANVLTF
TGTGCCAGCAGCTTGACGGTGAGCTCTGGGGCCAACGTCCTGACTTTC
>-|TRBV12-3/TRBV12-4|TRBD1|TRBJ2-7
CASSFKGQGDYEQYF
TGTGCCAGCAGTTTCAAGGGACAGGGAGATTACGAGCAGTACTTC
>-|TRBV2|TRBD1|TRBJ1-5
CASSRQGLGQPQHF
TGTGCCAGCAGCAGACAGGGGTTGGGACAGCCCCAGCATTTT
>-|TRBV5-6|-|TRBJ2-2
CASSLALGGTGELFF
TGTGCCAGCAGCTTGGCTCTCGGCGGCACCGGGGAGCTGTTTTTT
>-|TRBV4-3|-|TRBJ1-4
CASSQAHGNEKLFF
TGCGCCAGCAGCCAAGCACACGGAAATGAAAAACTGTTTTTT
>-|TRBV3-1|-|TRBJ2-1
CASSRRDSPSTNEQFF
TGTGCCAGCAGCCGCCGGGACTCCCCTTCTACCAATGAGCAGTTCTTC
>-|TRBV29-1|-|TRBJ1-1
CSVDRGDTEAFF
TGCAGCGTTGACAGGGGTGACACTGAAGCTTTCTTT
>-|TRBV4-3|TRBD1|TRBJ2-3
CASSQYQQGTGEDTQYF
TGCGCCAGCAGCCAATACCAACAAGGGACAGGGGAAGATACGCAGTATTTT
>-|TRBV5-1|TRBD1|TRBJ1-2
CASSLAGTGGESYTF
TGCGCCAGCAGCTTGGCCGGGACAGGGGGCGAGAGCTACACCTTC
>-|TRBV5-6|-|TRBJ2-6
CASSLPSGSGANVLTF
TGTGCCAGCAGCTTGCCATCAGGGTCTGGGGCCAACGTCCTGACTTTC
>-|TRBV20-1|-|TRBJ2-1
CSAPLGRGVINEQFF
TGCAGTGCCCCGTTGGGGAGAGGGGTCATCAATGAGCAGTTCTTC
>-|TRBV20-1|-|TRBJ2-1
CSALGINEQFF
TGCAGTGCTTTGGGAATCAATGAGCAGTTCTTC